The 11 T cell receptor beta chains listed next were all sequenced from one sample in a study of blood T cell repertoires in COVID-19. The repertoire was sequenced with immunoSEQ multiplex PCR; TCRdb's copy has only in-frame clones and lacks some. The sample shows roughly 330,000 clones, approximately 90% of them seen only once. Source material: PBMCs or T cells enriched from blood (not recorded which). Source of these receptors: a woman aged 25 to 45 who had recovered from COVID-19.

The chain uses TRBV6-5 and TRBJ2-2, with D hard to call. From germline, CDR1 is MNHEY and CDR2 SVGAGI. Trimming pared 6 bases from V and 6 bases from J, leaving 5 bases between. The CDR3 is made up of 11 amino acids. CDR3 DNA sequence: TGTGCCAGCAGCTTTGCCGGGGAGCTGTTTTTT. Translating it yields CASSFAGELFF.

The V and J genes are TRBV9 and TRBJ2-6; weak D call: TRBD2 (6 bases). The CDR3 runs to 17 residues. V was shortened by 4 bases and J by 0 bases, with 14 bases between the two germline ends. Germline CDR1 is SGDLS and CDR2 is YYNGEE. The CDR3 DNA reads as TGTGCCAGCAGCTCGGGACTCGCCGGCTCTGGGGCCAACGTCCTGACTTTC. Amino acid sequence: CASSSGLAGSGANVLTF.

The table lists this clone with a few counts. The chain combines TRBV2 with TRBJ1-3, with D possibly matching TRBD1 (5 bases). Germline V gives CDR1 SNHLY, CDR2 FYNNEI. The V end was cut by 6 bases, the J end by 6 bases, with 15 bases between. The CDR3 consists of 14 residues. The CDR3 DNA reads TGTGCCAGCAGGGACACTCGGTGGGAAAACACCATATATTTT. This translates into CASRDTRWENTIYF.

This chain joins TRBV5-1 and TRBJ1-1, with TRBD1 matching over 7 bases. The V and J ends lost 8 bases and 5 bases, in that order; junction bases with no gene match: 9. Germline lookup yields CDR1 SGHRS and CDR2 YFSETQ. CDR3 size: 13 residues. CDR3 DNA sequence: TGCGCCAGTACCCGACAGGGTTGGACTGAAGCTTTCTTT. This gives the protein CASTRQGWTEAFF.

This chain links TRBV4-1 with TRBJ1-6; a possible D gene is TRBD1 (6 bases). The germline gives CDR1 MGHRA, CDR2 YSYEKL. The CDR3 sequence is 14 residues long. With 5 bases removed from V and 7 bases from J, the gap between germline ends came to 12 bases. As DNA, the CDR3 is TGCGCCAGCAGCTCAGGGGTAAGCAATTCACCCCTCCACTTT. This codes for CASSSGVSNSPLHF.

V gene TRBV27 combines with J gene TRBJ1-4, with D maybe TRBD1 (5 bases). Trimming took off 0 bases at V and 7 bases at J, with 12 bases between the two ends. The germline V gene has CDR1 MNHEY and CDR2 SMNVEV (reference sequence). The CDR3 runs 15 residues. The CDR3 nucleotides read TGTGCCAGCAGTTTATCGAGGGGAGGATTTGAAAAACTGTTTTTT. It specifies CASSLSRGGFEKLFF.

The chain combines TRBV7-3 with TRBJ1-3; D is perhaps TRBD1 (6 bases). This CDR3 contains 16 residues. The germline V gene encodes CDR1 SGHTA and CDR2 FQGTGA. Trimming removed 5 bases from V and 2 bases from J, with 16 bases in between. CDR3: CASSVQGFSTGNTIYF. The CDR3 DNA is TGTGCCAGCAGCGTACAGGGATTCTCTACTGGAAACACCATATATTTT.

This clone was seen just once. The chain links TRBV9 to TRBJ2-3, with 12 bases aligning to TRBD2. Losses at the gene ends were 0 bases for V and 7 bases for J; bases not matched to a gene: 6. The CDR3 covers 16 residues. Germline V gene sequence: CDR1 SGDLS, CDR2 YYNGEE. The CDR3 DNA reads TGTGCCAGCAGCGTAGCCACTAGCGGGGGGTTAAATACGCAGTATTTT. This translates into CASSVATSGGLNTQYF.

In DNA, the CDR3 is TGTGCCAGCAGCTTAGGCGGTGGAAGGACCCAGCATTTT. Translated, it gives CASSLGGGRTQHF. This chain links TRBV7-2 with TRBJ1-5; D ambiguous. The V gene lost 1 base and the J gene lost 11 bases, with 12 bases spanning the gap. Germline values: CDR1 SGHTA, CDR2 FQGNSA. The CDR3 sequence is 13 residues long. The complete variable domain, with remaining parts taken from reference TRBV7-2 and TRBJ1-5, reads GAGVSQSPSNKVTEKGKDVELRCDPISGHTALYWYRQSLGQGLEFLIYFQGNSAPDKSGLPSDRFSAERTGGSVSTLTIQRTQQEDSAVYLCASSLGGGRTQHFGDGTRLSIL.

The chain recombines TRBV27 with TRBJ1-1; D ambiguous. The CDR3 has 14 residues. CDR1 is MNHEY, CDR2 SMNVEV, per germline (reference sequence). Trimming removed 2 bases at V and 6 bases at J, with 13 bases between. The CDR3 protein is CASSLRGGGSEAFF. The DNA for the CDR3 is TGTGCCAGCAGTTTACGAGGAGGAGGTTCTGAAGCTTTCTTT.

V gene TRBV6-4 combines with J gene TRBJ2-2, with D possibly being TRBD1 (6 bases). The CDR3 length is 16 residues. Looked up from germline, CDR1 is MRHNA and CDR2 is SNTAGT. V lost 6 bases, J lost 1 base, and 15 bases lay in between. For the CDR3, the DNA is TGTGCCAGCAGCTCCCAGGGGCGGATGAACACCGGGGAGCTGTTTTTT. Its translation is CASSSQGRMNTGELFF.